This T cell receptor (beta chain) came from a study of blood T cells in healthy people across ages (dated by TCRdb to about 2015). About the investigation overall: In model experiments, template switching captured about one uniquely barcoded TCR beta cDNA molecule for every two T cells. Donors of different ages were randomly distributed across sequencing lanes to avoid experimental bias. The study analyzed two additional independent replicas of 1 million unique cDNA reads from the same blood draw for two donors, one aged 18 to 30 and one aged 80 or older. Using deep sequencing normalized with unique cDNA molecular identifiers, the study measured how TCR beta repertoire diversity changes with age. Donors were grouped into four age groups: young (average roughly 17 years), middle-aged (39), aged (around 62) and long-lived (approximately 78).

This clonotype was detected a few times. Its antigen has not been determined. Nothing much larger sits one base from this clone, and base qualities are not available. The 35 to 40 donors, aged 6 to 90 years, were systemically healthy Caucasian individuals from Russia. Ten milliliters of peripheral blood were collected from each donor into EDTA-treated Vacutainer tubes. PBMCs were isolated by Ficoll-Paque density-gradient centrifugation, with at least 6 million obtained per sample. Trizol reagent was used to extract total RNA from PBMCs, with at least 6 micrograms per sample. For every donor, an aliquot of PBMCs went through flow cytometry to measure the percentages of naive CD45RAhigh/CD27high T cells. Trimming removed 4 bases from V and 2 bases from J, leaving 12 bases between the germline ends. CDR1 and CDR2, looked up from the germline V gene (reference sequence), are DFQATT and SNEGSKA. The CDR3 has 14 amino acids, counting the end cysteine and phenylalanine. This entry keeps only the CDR3 DNA: 42 bases, framed from base 1.

The investigation overall reported the following: Observed TCR beta diversity per million T cells fell roughly linearly with age, and a significant reduction was already apparent by age about 38. The CMV infection status of donors was not known, potentially confounding age-related changes in expanded clonotypes. Observed TCR beta diversity correlated strongly with the percentage of naive T cells measured by flow cytometry. Bulk unsorted PBMC profiling prevented conclusive comparison of naive and antigen-experienced compartments. Estimates of total diversity based on one million sequenced T cells were regarded as lower bounds and as underestimates. Compared with the aged group, the long-lived group had more naive CD4+ T cells, fewer expanded clones and increased TCR diversity, a pattern suggesting age selection.

Library preparation used 5' RACE. The sample was run on an Illumina HiSeq 2500. A second about 7 to 12 cycle PCR used a sample-barcoded 5' primer and a J-beta primer mix. A template-switch 5' adaptor carrying 12 random nucleotides introduced a unique molecular identifier onto each TCR beta cDNA molecule. At least 3 million CDR3-containing paired-end reads were obtained from each sample. First-strand cDNA was synthesized from all RNA with the Mint cDNA synthesis kit, primed by a TRBC-specific oligonucleotide. After uracil-DNA glycosylase treatment, a first 18-cycle PCR used universal primers M1SS and BC2_uni_R on all cDNA. The published analysis was carried out like this. For normalization, 1 million high-quality reads were randomly selected from each sample, with every read carrying a distinct molecular identifier. Instead of being binned into consensus sequences, reads that shared molecular identifiers were thrown out. MiTCR, with a Q25 quality threshold and the strictest error-elimination algorithm, was used for CDR3 identification, clonotype clustering and error correction. A nonparametric unseen species model with Euler transformation was used to estimate lower-bound total TCR beta diversity. TCRdb reprocessing: public reads trimmed at Q25 with fastp, clones called with MiXCR, in-frame beta chains kept. Duplicate CDR3 protein sequences are folded into a single record with the most common DNA and genes. These V and J calls originate from TCRdb's pipeline instead of the authors' own analysis. A total of about 1.5 million distinct CDR3 sequences appear in this sample, roughly 43% of them only once. The ten largest clones take up less than 5% of the sample.

The chain is assembled from TRBV20-1 and TRBJ1-5; the D gene lacks a confident call. The TCR was taken from a woman aged 18-29 years in good health. Sequenced: blood. The CDR3 region has the sequence CSANTLGGNQPQHF. The sequenced DNA: TGCAGTGCTAACACCCTGGGAGGCAATCAGCCCCAGCATTTT.